Listed below are T cell receptor beta chains from one sample, sequenced in a study of identical twins. TCRdb reanalysed the 5' RACE reads using MiXCR and keeps one entry per CDR3 protein. The table lists 310,000 or so distinct CDR3 sequences, roughly 8.6% of them singletons. This sample also appeared in a second study, on yellow fever vaccine responses in identical twins.

The sequenced sample consisted of memory (CD45RO+) T cells sorted from blood. The receptors were sampled from a woman under 30 in good health. Both conserved end residues are part of each CDR3. A D gene is named only where the DNA matches it firmly. The listing skips clone size in some rows; elsewhere it reads once, few, many or a size class.

abundance	v_gene	j_gene	d_gene	CDR3aa	CDR3nt
many	TRBV5-1	TRBJ1-1	.	CASSSGINTEAFF	TGCGCCAGCAGCTCAGGGATAAACACTGAAGCTTTCTTT
.	TRBV28	TRBJ1-6	TRBD1	CASRDGTVPSPLHF	TGTGCCAGCAGGGACGGGACAGTCCCCTCACCCCTCCACTTT
many	TRBV29-1	TRBJ2-3	TRBD1	CSGQGGISTDTQYF	TGCAGCGGACAGGGGGGGATTAGCACAGATACGCAGTATTTT
many	TRBV10-3	TRBJ2-2	.	CAISDGNTGELFF	TGTGCCATCAGTGACGGTAACACCGGGGAGCTGTTTTTT
few	TRBV6-1	TRBJ2-3	TRBD2	CASMRSGGSNTDTQYF	TGTGCCAGCATGAGGAGCGGGGGATCCAACACAGATACGCAGTATTTT
many	TRBV3-1	TRBJ2-2	.	CASSSWSRGTGELFF	TGTGCCAGCAGCTCCTGGTCTAGAGGTACCGGGGAGCTGTTTTTT
many	TRBV20-1	TRBJ2-1	.	CSARANGAGSYNEQFF	TGCAGTGCTAGAGCGAACGGAGCCGGGTCCTACAATGAGCAGTTCTTC
few	TRBV24-1	TRBJ2-1	TRBD2	CATSGGLAGILEQFF	TGTGCCACCAGTGGCGGACTAGCGGGAATTCTTGAGCAGTTCTTC
.	TRBV7-9	TRBJ2-5	TRBD2	CASSLGSLAGPFETQYF	TGTGCCAGCAGCTTAGGGTCTTTAGCGGGGCCGTTTGAGACCCAGTACTTC
.	TRBV7-9	TRBJ2-1	TRBD1	CASRVGQGNEQFF	TGTGCCAGCAGAGTAGGACAGGGAAATGAGCAGTTCTTC
.	TRBV4-2	TRBJ2-1	.	CASSQDPVGQGEQFF	TGTGCCAGCAGCCAAGATCCGGTGGGCCAGGGTGAGCAGTTCTTC
.	TRBV19	TRBJ2-3	TRBD1	CASSETGATDTQYF	TGTGCCAGTAGTGAAACAGGGGCAACAGATACGCAGTATTTT
.	TRBV3-1	TRBJ2-7	TRBD2	CASSQARLAEGYEQYF	TGTGCCAGCAGCCAAGCGCGACTAGCGGAGGGCTACGAGCAGTACTTC
.	TRBV7-2	TRBJ2-2	TRBD1	CASRDTGGTGELFF	TGTGCCAGCAGAGACACAGGGGGCACCGGGGAGCTGTTTTTT
.	TRBV6-5	TRBJ2-7	.	CASSYTSGSGSSYEQYF	TGTGCCAGCAGTTACACCTCGGGTAGCGGAAGCTCCTACGAGCAGTACTTC
few	TRBV7-2	TRBJ2-3	.	CASSRSLDTQYF	TGTGCCAGCAGCCGCTCGTTAGATACGCAGTATTTT
.	TRBV7-6	TRBJ2-7	TRBD1	CASSTGTGLGEQYF	TGTGCCAGCAGCACCGGGACAGGGCTGGGGGAGCAGTACTTC
many	TRBV7-6	TRBJ1-2	.	CASSLVGTGIYGYTF	TGTGCCAGCAGCTTAGTAGGTACAGGGATCTATGGCTACACCTTC
many	TRBV6-2/TRBV6-3	TRBJ2-2	TRBD1	CASHLTTGTGAVFGELFF	TGTGCCAGCCACTTGACGACCGGGACAGGGGCCGTTTTCGGGGAGCTGTTTTTT
many	TRBV5-1	TRBJ1-6	.	CASSLDRSNSPLHF	TGCGCCAGCAGCTTGGATAGATCTAATTCACCCCTCCACTTT
.	TRBV6-1	TRBJ2-2	.	CASTSGSRVTNTGELFF	TGTGCCAGCACCTCTGGTTCCCGGGTGACGAACACCGGGGAGCTGTTTTTT
.	TRBV20-1	TRBJ2-7	TRBD2	CSARAGVYEQYF	TGCAGTGCTAGGGCGGGAGTGTACGAGCAGTACTTC
many	TRBV11-2	TRBJ2-1	TRBD2	CASSPLGGRAINEQFF	TGTGCCAGCAGCCCCCTGGGCGGGAGGGCGATCAATGAGCAGTTCTTC
many	TRBV12-3/TRBV12-4	TRBJ2-1	.	CASSTGAGNEQFF	TGTGCCAGCAGTACGGGGGCCGGGAATGAGCAGTTCTTC
few	TRBV27	TRBJ2-1	.	CASSPRLTTVYNEQFF	TGTGCCAGCAGTCCACGCCTCACTACGGTGTACAATGAGCAGTTCTTC
many	TRBV12-3/TRBV12-4	TRBJ2-1	TRBD2	CASSLGGRVNEQFF	TGTGCCAGCAGTTTGGGGGGGAGGGTCAATGAGCAGTTCTTC
.	TRBV5-6	TRBJ1-1	TRBD1	CASSLDRGDWNTEAFF	TGTGCCAGCAGCTTGGACAGGGGGGATTGGAACACTGAAGCTTTCTTT
.	TRBV19	TRBJ1-1	.	CASSASGVGTEAFF	TGTGCCAGTAGTGCCTCAGGGGTCGGCACTGAAGCTTTCTTT
many	TRBV10-3	TRBJ2-3	TRBD1	CAISAGGGTDTQYF	TGTGCCATCAGCGCAGGGGGCGGCACAGATACGCAGTATTTT
many	TRBV15	TRBJ2-1	TRBD2	CATSSGLAGSYNEQFF	TGTGCCACCAGCAGCGGACTAGCGGGATCCTACAATGAGCAGTTCTTC
few	TRBV2	TRBJ1-4	TRBD1	CASSDRGEPNEKLFF	TGTGCCAGCAGCGACAGGGGCGAGCCTAATGAAAAACTGTTTTTT
few	TRBV24-1	TRBJ2-4	.	CATSDGAGAKNIQYF	TGTGCCACCAGTGATGGGGCGGGAGCCAAAAACATTCAGTACTTC
few	TRBV18	TRBJ1-3	.	CASSPPGSVNTIYF	TGTGCCAGCTCACCTCCGGGGTCTGTGAACACCATATATTTT
few	TRBV5-5	TRBJ2-7	.	CASSFGASVTYEQYF	TGTGCCAGCAGCTTTGGTGCGAGCGTAACCTACGAGCAGTACTTC
few	TRBV25-1	TRBJ2-3	TRBD1	CASSEIGETGAVGGTDTQYF	TGTGCCAGCAGTGAAATTGGGGAGACAGGGGCGGTTGGCGGGACAGATACGCAGTATTTT
many	TRBV24-1	TRBJ2-1	TRBD2	CATSDFGGSGRYNEQFF	TGTGCCACCAGTGATTTCGGGGGGTCGGGGCGGTACAATGAGCAGTTCTTC
.	TRBV3-1	TRBJ1-3	.	CASSQDPRSAGNTIYF	TGTGCCAGCAGCCAAGATCCGAGGTCGGCTGGAAACACCATATATTTT
.	TRBV12-3/TRBV12-4	TRBJ2-3	TRBD1	CASNYAWTGLFGTDTQYF	TGTGCCAGCAATTACGCCTGGACAGGGCTTTTTGGCACAGATACGCAGTATTTT
.	TRBV21-1	TRBJ2-5	.	CASNPTGPKRALFKETQYF	TGTGCCAGCAACCCGACGGGGCCCAAGCGGGCCCTCTTTAAAGAGACCCAGTACTTC
.	TRBV7-3	TRBJ2-2	.	CASSLNAFANTGELFF	TGTGCCAGCAGCTTAAATGCATTCGCGAACACCGGGGAGCTGTTTTTT
.	TRBV12-3/TRBV12-4	TRBJ2-1	TRBD2	CASLIAGSNNEQFF	TGTGCCAGCCTGATAGCGGGTTCTAACAATGAGCAGTTCTTC
many	TRBV12-3/TRBV12-4	TRBJ2-7	.	CASSSRQVYEQYF	TGTGCCAGCAGCTCCCGGCAAGTCTACGAGCAGTACTTC
.	TRBV10-3	TRBJ1-2	TRBD1	CAISGQGANYGYTF	TGTGCCATCAGTGGCCAGGGGGCTAACTATGGCTACACCTTC
many	TRBV24-1	TRBJ2-7	.	CATAGRPPYEQYF	TGTGCCACCGCGGGCAGGCCTCCTTACGAGCAGTACTTC
few	TRBV5-1	TRBJ2-7	.	CASSLGDTTYEQYF	TGCGCCAGCAGCTTGGGGGACACAACCTACGAGCAGTACTTC
few	TRBV3-1	TRBJ1-3	.	CASSQVGTLTSGNTIYF	TGTGCCAGCAGCCAAGTGGGCACCCTCACCTCTGGAAACACCATATATTTT
.	TRBV18	TRBJ2-7	TRBD1	CASSKDRVNYEQYF	TGTGCCAGCTCAAAAGACAGGGTCAACTACGAGCAGTACTTC
few	TRBV20-1	TRBJ2-7	.	CSARDEVAAYEQYF	TGCAGTGCTAGAGATGAGGTAGCGGCCTACGAGCAGTACTTC
many	TRBV29-1	TRBJ2-2	.	CSARDGPNTGELFF	TGCAGCGCCCGGGACGGCCCGAACACCGGGGAGCTGTTTTTT
many	TRBV20-1	TRBJ2-7	.	CSARDPSSEQYF	TGCAGTGCTAGAGATCCTAGTTCCGAGCAGTACTTC
many	TRBV20-1	TRBJ2-1	TRBD1	CSAPKPDRDYNEQFF	TGCAGTGCTCCGAAGCCGGACAGGGACTACAATGAGCAGTTCTTC
many	TRBV11-2	TRBJ1-2	.	CASTDRQGYLGYGYTF	TGTGCCAGCACGGACCGGCAGGGGTATTTGGGCTATGGCTACACCTTC
few	TRBV3-1	TRBJ2-6	.	CASSRWDSIAANVLTF	TGTGCCAGCAGCCGATGGGATAGTATTGCGGCCAACGTCCTGACTTTC
many	TRBV20-1	TRBJ2-3	.	CSARGGTSNWDTQYF	TGCAGTGCTAGAGGGGGCACCTCAAACTGGGATACGCAGTATTTT
.	TRBV20-1	TRBJ2-5	.	CSARQDNQETQYF	TGCAGTGCTAGACAGGACAACCAAGAGACCCAGTACTTC
few	TRBV12-5	TRBJ2-1	TRBD2	CASGTVAGAYNEQFF	TGTGCTAGTGGCACGGTAGCGGGGGCCTACAATGAGCAGTTCTTC
.	TRBV19	TRBJ1-2	.	CASTPSPANYGYTF	TGTGCCAGTACACCCTCACCAGCTAACTATGGCTACACCTTC
few	TRBV19	TRBJ2-5	.	CASSDGLGNLFQETQYF	TGTGCCAGTAGTGACGGCCTAGGAAATCTTTTCCAAGAGACCCAGTACTTC